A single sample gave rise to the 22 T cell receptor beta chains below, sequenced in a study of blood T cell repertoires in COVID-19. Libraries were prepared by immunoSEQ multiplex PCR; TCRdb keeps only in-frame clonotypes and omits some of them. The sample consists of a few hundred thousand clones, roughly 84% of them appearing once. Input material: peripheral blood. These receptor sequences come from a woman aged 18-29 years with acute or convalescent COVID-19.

The CDR3 region is CASSPRQAITRTDTQYF. CDR3 DNA sequence: TGTGCCAGCAGCCCCAGACAGGCCATTACTCGCACAGATACGCAGTATTTT. The rearrangement uses TRBV7-9 and TRBJ2-3, with a tentative D call TRBD1 (6 bases). Germline CDR1 reads SEHNR; CDR2 reads FQNEAQ (reference sequence). The CDR3 has 17 amino acids. V was cut by 5 bases and J by 1 base, with 19 bases left in between. Together with reference TRBV7-9 and TRBJ2-3, the CDR3 gives the full variable domain: DTGVSQNPRHKITKRGQNVTFRCDPISEHNRLYWYRQTLGQGPEFLTYFQNEAQLEKSRLLSDRFSAERPKGSFSTLEIQRTEQGDSAMYLCASSPRQAITRTDTQYFGPGTRLTVL.

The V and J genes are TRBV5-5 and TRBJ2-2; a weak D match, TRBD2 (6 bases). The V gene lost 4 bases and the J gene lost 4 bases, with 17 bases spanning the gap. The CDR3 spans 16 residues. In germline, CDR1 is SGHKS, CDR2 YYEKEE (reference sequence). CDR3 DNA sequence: TGTGCCAGCAGCCTCTGGGTAGGGGACTCCACCGGGGAGCTGTTTTTT. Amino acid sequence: CASSLWVGDSTGELFF.

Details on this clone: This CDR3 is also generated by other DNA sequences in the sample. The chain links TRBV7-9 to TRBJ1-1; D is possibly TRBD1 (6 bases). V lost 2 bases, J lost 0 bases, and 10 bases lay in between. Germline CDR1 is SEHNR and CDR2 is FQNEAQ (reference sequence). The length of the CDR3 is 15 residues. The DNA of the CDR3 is TGTGCCAGCAGCTTAAGAGGACAGTTGAACACTGAAGCTTTCTTT. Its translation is CASSLRGQLNTEAFF.

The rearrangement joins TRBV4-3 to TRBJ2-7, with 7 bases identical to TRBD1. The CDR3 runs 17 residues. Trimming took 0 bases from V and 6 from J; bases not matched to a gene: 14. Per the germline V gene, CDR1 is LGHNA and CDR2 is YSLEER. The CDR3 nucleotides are TGCGCCAGCAGCCAAGATAGGTTTCCAGGGGGTAGTTTCGAGCAGTACTTC. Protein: CASSQDRFPGGSFEQYF.

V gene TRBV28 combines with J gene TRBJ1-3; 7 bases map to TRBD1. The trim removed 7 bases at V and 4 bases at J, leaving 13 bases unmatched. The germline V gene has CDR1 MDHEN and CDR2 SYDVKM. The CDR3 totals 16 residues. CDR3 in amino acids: CASKYATGTVGNTIYF. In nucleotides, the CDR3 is TGTGCCAGCAAGTACGCCACCGGGACAGTCGGAAACACCATATATTTT.

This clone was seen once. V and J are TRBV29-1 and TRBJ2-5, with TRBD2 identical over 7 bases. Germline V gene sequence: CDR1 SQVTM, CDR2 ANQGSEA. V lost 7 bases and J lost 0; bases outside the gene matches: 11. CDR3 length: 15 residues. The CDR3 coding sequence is TGCAGCGGGGGACGGCTAGCGGAATACCAAGAGACCCAGTACTTC. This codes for CSGGRLAEYQETQYF.

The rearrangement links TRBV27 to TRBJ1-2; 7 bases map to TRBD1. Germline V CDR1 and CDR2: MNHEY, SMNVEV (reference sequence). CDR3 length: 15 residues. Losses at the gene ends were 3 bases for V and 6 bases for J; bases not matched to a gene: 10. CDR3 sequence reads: CASSFTRQGRDGYTF. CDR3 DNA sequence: TGTGCCAGCAGTTTCACCCGACAGGGTCGGGATGGCTACACCTTC.

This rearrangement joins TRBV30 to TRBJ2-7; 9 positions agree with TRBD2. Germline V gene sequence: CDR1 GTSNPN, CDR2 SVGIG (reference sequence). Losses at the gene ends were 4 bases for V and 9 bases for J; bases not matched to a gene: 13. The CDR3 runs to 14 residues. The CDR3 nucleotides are TGTGCCTGGACCTCAGGGCGGGAGGGCGGTCGGCAGTACTTC. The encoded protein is CAWTSGREGGRQYF.

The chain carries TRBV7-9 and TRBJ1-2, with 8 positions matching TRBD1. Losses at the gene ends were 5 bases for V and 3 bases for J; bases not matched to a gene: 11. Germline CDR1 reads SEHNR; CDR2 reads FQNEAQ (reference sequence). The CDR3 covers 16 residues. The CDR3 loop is CASSLGTGLGDYGYTF. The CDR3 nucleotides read TGTGCCAGCAGCCTTGGGACAGGCCTAGGGGACTATGGCTACACCTTC.

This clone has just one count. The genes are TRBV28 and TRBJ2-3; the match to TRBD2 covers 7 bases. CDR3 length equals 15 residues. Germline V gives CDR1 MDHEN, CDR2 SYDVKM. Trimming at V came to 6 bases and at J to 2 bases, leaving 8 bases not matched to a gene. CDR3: CASSRGGLPTDTQYF. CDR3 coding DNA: TGTGCCAGCAGCCGCGGGGGACTACCCACAGATACGCAGTATTTT.

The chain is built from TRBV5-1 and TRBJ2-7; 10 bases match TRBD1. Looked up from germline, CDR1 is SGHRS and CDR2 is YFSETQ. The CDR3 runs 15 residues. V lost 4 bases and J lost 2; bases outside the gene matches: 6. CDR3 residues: CASSLGQGVTYEQYF. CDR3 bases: TGCGCCAGCAGCCTAGGACAGGGGGTAACCTACGAGCAGTACTTC.

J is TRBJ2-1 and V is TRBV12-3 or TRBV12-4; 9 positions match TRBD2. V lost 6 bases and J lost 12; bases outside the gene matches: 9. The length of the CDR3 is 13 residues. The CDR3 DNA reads TGTGCCAGCAGCTTTCGGGCGGGAGGGGGGCAGTTCTTC. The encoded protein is CASSFRAGGGQFF.

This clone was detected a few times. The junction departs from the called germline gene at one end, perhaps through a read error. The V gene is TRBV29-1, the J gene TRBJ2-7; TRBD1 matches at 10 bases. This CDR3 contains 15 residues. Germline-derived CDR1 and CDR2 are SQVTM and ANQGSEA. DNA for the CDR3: TGCAGCATTGACACCGGGACAGGGGCCGACTACGAGCAGTACTTC. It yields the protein CSIDTGTGADYEQYF.

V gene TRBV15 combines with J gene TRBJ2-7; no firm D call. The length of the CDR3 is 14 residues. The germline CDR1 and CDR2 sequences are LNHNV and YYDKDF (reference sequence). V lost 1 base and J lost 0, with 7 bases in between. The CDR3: CATSRVSSSYEQYF. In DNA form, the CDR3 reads TGTGCCACCAGCAGAGTTAGTAGCTCCTACGAGCAGTACTTC.

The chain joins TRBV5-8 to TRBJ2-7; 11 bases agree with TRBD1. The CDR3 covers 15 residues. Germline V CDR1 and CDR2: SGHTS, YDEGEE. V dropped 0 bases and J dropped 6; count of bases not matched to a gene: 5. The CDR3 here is CASSLVLGTGGEQYF. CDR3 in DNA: TGTGCCAGCAGCTTGGTGCTAGGGACAGGGGGCGAGCAGTACTTC.

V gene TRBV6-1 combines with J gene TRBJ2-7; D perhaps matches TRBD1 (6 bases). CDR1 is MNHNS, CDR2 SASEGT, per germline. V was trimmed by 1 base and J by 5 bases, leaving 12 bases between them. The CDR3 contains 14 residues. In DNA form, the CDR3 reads TGTGCCAGCAGTGAAGGCAGGGGCGGCCACGAGCAGTACTTC. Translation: CASSEGRGGHEQYF.

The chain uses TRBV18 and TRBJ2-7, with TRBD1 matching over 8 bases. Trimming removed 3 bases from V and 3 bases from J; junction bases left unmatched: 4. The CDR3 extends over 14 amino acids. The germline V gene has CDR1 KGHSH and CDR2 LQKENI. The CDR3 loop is CASSPQGAGYEQYF. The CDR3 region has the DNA TGTGCCAGCTCACCGCAGGGGGCCGGCTACGAGCAGTACTTC. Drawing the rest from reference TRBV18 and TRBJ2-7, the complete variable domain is NAGVMQNPRHLVRRRGQEARLRCSPMKGHSHVYWYRQLPEEGLKFMVYLQKENIIDESGMPKERFSAEFPKEGPSILRIQQVVRGDSAAYFCASSPQGAGYEQYFGPGTRLTVT.

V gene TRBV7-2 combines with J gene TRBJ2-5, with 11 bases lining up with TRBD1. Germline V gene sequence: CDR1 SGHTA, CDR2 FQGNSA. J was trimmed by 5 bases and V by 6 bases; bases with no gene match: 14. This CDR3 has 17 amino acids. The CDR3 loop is CASRITTGTGGRETQYF. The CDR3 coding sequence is TGTGCCAGCAGAATCACCACCGGGACAGGGGGTAGGGAGACCCAGTACTTC. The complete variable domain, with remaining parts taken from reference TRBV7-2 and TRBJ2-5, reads GAGVSQSPSNKVTEKGKDVELRCDPISGHTALYWYRQSLGQGLEFLIYFQGNSAPDKSGLPSDRFSAERTGGSVSTLTIQRTQQEDSAVYLCASRITTGTGGRETQYFGPGTRLLVL.

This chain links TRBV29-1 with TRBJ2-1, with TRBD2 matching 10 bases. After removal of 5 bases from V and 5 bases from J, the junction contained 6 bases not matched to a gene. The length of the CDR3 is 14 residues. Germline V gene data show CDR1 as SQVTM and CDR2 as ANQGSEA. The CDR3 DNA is TGCAGCGTTATAGCGGGAGGACCTCACAATGAGCAGTTCTTC. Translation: CSVIAGGPHNEQFF.

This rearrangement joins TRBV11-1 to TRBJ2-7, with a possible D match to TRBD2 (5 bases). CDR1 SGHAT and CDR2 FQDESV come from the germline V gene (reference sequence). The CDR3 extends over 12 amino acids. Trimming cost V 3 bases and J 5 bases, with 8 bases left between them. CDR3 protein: CASSFYGDEQYF. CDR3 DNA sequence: TGTGCCAGCAGCTTTTACGGGGACGAGCAGTACTTC.

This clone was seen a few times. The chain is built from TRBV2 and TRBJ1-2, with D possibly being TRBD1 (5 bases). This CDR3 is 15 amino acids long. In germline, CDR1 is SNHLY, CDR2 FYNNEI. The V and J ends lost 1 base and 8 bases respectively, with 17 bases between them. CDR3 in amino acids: CASSEDRGRAGGYTF. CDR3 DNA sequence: TGTGCCAGCAGTGAAGACCGAGGCAGGGCCGGAGGCTACACCTTC.

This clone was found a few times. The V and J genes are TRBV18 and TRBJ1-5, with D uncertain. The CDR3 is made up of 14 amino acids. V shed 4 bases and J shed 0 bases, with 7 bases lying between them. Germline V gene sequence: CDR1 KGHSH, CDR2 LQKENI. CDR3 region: CASSRGNSNQPQHF. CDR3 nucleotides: TGTGCCAGCTCACGAGGTAATAGCAATCAGCCCCAGCATTTT.